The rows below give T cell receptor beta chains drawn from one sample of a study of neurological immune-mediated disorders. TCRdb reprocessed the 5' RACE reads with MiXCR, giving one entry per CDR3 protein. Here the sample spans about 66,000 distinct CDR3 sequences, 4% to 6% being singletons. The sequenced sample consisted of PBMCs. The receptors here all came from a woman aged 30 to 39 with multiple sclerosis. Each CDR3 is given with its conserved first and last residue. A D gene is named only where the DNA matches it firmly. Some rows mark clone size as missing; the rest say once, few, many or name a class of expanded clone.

CASSSSGGGSYNEQFF TGTGCCAGCAGCTCTAGCGGGGGGGGCTCCTACAATGAGCAGTTCTTC TRBJ2-1 TRBV7-9 many TRBD2
CASSPGSQGTYNEQFF TGTGCCAGCTCACCTGGTAGCCAGGGGACATACAATGAGCAGTTCTTC TRBJ2-1 TRBV18 many .
CSAFSGQEPGYTF TGCAGTGCTTTTAGCGGCCAGGAACCTGGCTACACCTTC TRBJ1-2 TRBV20-1 many .
CSARAGRQETQYF TGCAGTGCTAGAGCGGGGAGACAAGAGACCCAGTACTTC TRBJ2-5 TRBV20-1 many .
CSVEGNTEAFF TGCAGTGTTGAGGGGAACACTGAAGCTTTCTTT TRBJ1-1 TRBV20-1 . .
CASSFTGTQYF TGCGCCAGCAGCTTCACAGGGACCCAGTACTTC TRBJ2-5 TRBV5-1 many .
CSARVGTDGSPLHF TGCAGTGCTAGAGTCGGGACTGACGGTTCACCCCTCCACTTT TRBJ1-6 TRBV20-1 many .
CASSLPQGTTHSYNEQFF TGTGCCAGCAGCTTACCTCAGGGGACAACCCACTCCTACAATGAGCAGTTCTTC TRBJ2-1 TRBV7-9 many .
CASSRRGSNQPQHF TGTGCCAGCAGCCGTAGGGGTAGCAATCAGCCCCAGCATTTT TRBJ1-5 TRBV6-5 many .
CAISDPDRMNTEAFF TGTGCCATCAGTGACCCCGACAGAATGAACACTGAAGCTTTCTTT TRBJ1-1 TRBV10-3 many .
CSARTPIESAKNIQYF TGCAGTGCTAGGACCCCGATAGAATCGGCCAAAAACATTCAGTACTTC TRBJ2-4 TRBV20-1 many .
CASSLASNTEAFF TGCGCCAGCAGCCTGGCCTCGAACACTGAAGCTTTCTTT TRBJ1-1 TRBV5-1 . .
CASSFGINEQFF TGTGCCAGCAGTTTCGGCATCAATGAGCAGTTCTTC TRBJ2-1 TRBV12-3/TRBV12-4 many .
CSASGTSVGRGETQYF TGCAGTGCTAGCGGGACTAGCGTTGGGAGGGGAGAGACCCAGTACTTC TRBJ2-5 TRBV20-1 many TRBD2
CASQMAGHETQYF TGCGCCAGCCAGATGGCAGGGCACGAGACCCAGTACTTC TRBJ2-5 TRBV5-1 . .
CAISGGTMNSPLHF TGTGCCATCAGTGGTGGGACAATGAATTCACCCCTCCACTTT TRBJ1-6 TRBV10-3 many .